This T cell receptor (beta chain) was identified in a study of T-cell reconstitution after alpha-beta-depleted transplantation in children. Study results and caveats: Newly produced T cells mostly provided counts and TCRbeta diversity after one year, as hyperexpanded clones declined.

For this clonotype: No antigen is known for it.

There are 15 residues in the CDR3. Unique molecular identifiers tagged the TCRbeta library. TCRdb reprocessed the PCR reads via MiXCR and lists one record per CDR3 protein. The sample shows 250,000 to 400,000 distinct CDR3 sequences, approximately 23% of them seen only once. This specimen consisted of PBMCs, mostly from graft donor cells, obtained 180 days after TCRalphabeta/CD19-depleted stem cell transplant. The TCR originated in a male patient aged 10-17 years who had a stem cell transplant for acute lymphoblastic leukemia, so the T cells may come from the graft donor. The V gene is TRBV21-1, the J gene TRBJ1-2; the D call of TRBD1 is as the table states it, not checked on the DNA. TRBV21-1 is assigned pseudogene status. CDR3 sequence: CASSNSGTGGYGYTF. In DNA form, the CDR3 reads TGTGCCAGCAGCAATTCCGGGACAGGGGGCTATGGCTACACCTTC.